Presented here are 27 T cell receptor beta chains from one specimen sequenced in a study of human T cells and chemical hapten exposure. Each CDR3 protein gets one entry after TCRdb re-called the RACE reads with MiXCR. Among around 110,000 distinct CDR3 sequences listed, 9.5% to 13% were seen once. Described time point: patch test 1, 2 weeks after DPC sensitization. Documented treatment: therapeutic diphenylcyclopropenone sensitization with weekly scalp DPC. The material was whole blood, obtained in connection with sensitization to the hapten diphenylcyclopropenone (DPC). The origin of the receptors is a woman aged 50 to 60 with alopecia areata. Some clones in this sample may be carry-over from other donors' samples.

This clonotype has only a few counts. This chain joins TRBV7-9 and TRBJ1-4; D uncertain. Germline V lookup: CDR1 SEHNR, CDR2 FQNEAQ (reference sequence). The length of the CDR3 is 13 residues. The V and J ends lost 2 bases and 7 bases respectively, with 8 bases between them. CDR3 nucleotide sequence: TGTGCCAGCAGCTTACAGAGGATTGAAAAACTGTTTTTT. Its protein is CASSLQRIEKLFF.

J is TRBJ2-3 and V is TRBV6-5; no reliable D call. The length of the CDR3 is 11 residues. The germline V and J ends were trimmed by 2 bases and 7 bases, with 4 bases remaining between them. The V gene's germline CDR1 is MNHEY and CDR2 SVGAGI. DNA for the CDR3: TGTGCCAGCAGTTACCAGAATACGCAGTATTTT. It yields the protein CASSYQNTQYF.

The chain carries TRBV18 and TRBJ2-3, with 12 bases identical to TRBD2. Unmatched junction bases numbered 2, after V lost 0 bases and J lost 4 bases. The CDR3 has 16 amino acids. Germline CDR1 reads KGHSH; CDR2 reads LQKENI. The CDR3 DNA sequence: TGTGCCAGCTCACCACCGGGACTAGCGGGCGCAGATACGCAGTATTTT. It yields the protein CASSPPGLAGADTQYF.

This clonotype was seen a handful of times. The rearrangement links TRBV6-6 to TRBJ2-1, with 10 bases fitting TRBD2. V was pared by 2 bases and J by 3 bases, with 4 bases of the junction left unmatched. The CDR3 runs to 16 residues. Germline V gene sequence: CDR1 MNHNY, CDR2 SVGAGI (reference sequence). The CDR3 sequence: CASSYPGLADYNEQFF. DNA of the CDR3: TGTGCCAGCAGTTACCCCGGACTAGCGGACTACAATGAGCAGTTCTTC.

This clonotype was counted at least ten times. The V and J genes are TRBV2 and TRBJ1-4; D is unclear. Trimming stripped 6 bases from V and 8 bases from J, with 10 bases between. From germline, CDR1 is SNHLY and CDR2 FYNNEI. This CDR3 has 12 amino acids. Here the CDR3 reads CASRLSREKLFF. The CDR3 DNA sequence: TGTGCCAGCAGGTTAAGTAGGGAAAAACTGTTTTTT.

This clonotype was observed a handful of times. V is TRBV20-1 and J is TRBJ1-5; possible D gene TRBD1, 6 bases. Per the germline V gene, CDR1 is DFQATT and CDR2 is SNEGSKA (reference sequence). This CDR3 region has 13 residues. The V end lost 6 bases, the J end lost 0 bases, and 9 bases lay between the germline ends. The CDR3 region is CSAAGDSNQPQHF. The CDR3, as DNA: TGCAGTGCGGCAGGGGATAGCAATCAGCCCCAGCATTTT.

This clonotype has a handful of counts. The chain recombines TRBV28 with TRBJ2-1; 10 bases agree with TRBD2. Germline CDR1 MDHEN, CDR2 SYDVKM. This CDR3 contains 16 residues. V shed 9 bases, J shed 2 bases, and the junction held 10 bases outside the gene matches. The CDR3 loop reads CASFRSAGGPYNEQFF. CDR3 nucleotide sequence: TGTGCCAGTTTCCGATCAGCGGGAGGGCCCTACAATGAGCAGTTCTTC. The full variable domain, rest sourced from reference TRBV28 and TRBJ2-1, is DVKVTQSSRYLVKRTGEKVFLECVQDMDHENMFWYRQDPGLGLRLIYFSYDVKMKEKGDIPEGYSVSREKKERFSLILESASTNQTSMYLCASFRSAGGPYNEQFFGPGTRLTVL.

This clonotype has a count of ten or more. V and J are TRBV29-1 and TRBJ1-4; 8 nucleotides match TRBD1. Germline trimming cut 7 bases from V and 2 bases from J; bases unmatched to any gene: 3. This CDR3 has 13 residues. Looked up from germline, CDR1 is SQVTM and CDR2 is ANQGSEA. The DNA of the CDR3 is TGCAGCGGGCGACAGGGGACTAATGAAAAACTGTTTTTT. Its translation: CSGRQGTNEKLFF.

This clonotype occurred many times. CDR3 nucleotides: TGTGCCAGCAGGAGACAGGGTATATCCAATCAGCCCCAGCATTTT. Its translation: CASRRQGISNQPQHF. This sequence joins TRBV28 and TRBJ1-5, with 7 positions matching TRBD1. V shed 6 bases and J 3 bases; nucleotides not matched to a gene: 8. Germline V gene lookup returns CDR1 MDHEN and CDR2 SYDVKM. This CDR3 region has 15 residues.

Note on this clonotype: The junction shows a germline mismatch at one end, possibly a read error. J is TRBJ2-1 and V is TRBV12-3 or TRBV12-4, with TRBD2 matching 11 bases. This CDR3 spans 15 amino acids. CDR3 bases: TGTGCCAGCACCCCTAGCGGGAGGCGATACAATGTGCAGTTCTTC. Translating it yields CASTPSGRRYNVQFF.

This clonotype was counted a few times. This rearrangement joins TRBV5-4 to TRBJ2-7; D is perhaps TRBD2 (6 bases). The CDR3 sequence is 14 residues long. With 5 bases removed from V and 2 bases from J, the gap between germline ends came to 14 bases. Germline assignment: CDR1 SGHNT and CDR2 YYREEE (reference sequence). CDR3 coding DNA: TGTGCCAGCAGTTCCGGGACTTATACCTACGAGCAGTACTTC. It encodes CASSSGTYTYEQYF.

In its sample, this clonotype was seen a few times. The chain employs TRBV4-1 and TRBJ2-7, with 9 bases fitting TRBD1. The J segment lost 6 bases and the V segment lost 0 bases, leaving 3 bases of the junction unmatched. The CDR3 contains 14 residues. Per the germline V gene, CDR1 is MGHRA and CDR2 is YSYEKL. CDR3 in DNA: TGCGCCAGCAGCCAAGACCGGGACAGGGTCGAGCAGTACTTC. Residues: CASSQDRDRVEQYF.

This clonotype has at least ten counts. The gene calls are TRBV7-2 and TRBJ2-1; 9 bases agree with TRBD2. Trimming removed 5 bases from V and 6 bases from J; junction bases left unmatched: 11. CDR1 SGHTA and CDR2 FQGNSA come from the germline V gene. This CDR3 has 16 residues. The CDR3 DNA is TGTGCCAGCAGCCCTCAAAGCGGGAGGAGGGGCAATGAGCAGTTCTTC. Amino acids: CASSPQSGRRGNEQFF. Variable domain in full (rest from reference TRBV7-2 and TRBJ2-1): GAGVSQSPSNKVTEKGKDVELRCDPISGHTALYWYRQSLGQGLEFLIYFQGNSAPDKSGLPSDRFSAERTGGSVSTLTIQRTQQEDSAVYLCASSPQSGRRGNEQFFGPGTRLTVL.

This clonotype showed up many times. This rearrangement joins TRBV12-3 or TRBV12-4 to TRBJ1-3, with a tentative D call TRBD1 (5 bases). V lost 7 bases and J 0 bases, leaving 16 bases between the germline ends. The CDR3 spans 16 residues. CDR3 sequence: CASIGTLRSSGNTIYF. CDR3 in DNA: TGTGCCAGCATTGGGACTCTCCGGAGCTCTGGAAACACCATATATTTT.

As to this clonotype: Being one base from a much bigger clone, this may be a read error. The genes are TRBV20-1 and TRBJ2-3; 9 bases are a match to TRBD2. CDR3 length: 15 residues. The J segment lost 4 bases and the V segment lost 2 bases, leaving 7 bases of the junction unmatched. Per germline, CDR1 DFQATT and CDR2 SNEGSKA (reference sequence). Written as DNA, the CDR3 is TGCAGTGCTAGACGAGCGGGAGGTAGCGCAGATACGCAGTATTTT. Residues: CSARRAGGSADTQYF.

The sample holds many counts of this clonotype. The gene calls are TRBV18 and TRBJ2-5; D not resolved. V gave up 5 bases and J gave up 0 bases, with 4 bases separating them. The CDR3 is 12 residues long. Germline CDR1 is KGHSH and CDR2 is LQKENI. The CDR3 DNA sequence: TGTGCCAGCTCAAGCTACCAAGAGACCCAGTACTTC. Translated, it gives CASSSYQETQYF. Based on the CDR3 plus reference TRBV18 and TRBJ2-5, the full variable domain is NAGVMQNPRHLVRRRGQEARLRCSPMKGHSHVYWYRQLPEEGLKFMVYLQKENIIDESGMPKERFSAEFPKEGPSILRIQQVVRGDSAAYFCASSSYQETQYFGPGTRLLVL.

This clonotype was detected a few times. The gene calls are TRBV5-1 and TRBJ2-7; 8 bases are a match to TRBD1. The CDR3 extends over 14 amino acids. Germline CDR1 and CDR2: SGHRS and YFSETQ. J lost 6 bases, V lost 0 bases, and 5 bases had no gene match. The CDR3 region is CASSLAGGTGEQYF. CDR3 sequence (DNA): TGCGCCAGCAGCTTGGCTGGAGGGACAGGCGAGCAGTACTTC.

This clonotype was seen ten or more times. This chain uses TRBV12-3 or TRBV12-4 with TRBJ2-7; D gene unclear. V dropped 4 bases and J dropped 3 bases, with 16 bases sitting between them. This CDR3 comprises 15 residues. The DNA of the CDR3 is TGTGCCAGCAGTTCCACGGTCGGTCGAGGCTACGAGCAGTACTTC. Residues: CASSSTVGRGYEQYF.

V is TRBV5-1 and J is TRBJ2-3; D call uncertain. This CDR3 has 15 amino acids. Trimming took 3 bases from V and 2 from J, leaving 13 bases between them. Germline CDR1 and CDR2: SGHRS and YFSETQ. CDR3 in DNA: TGCGCCAGCAGCTATGGATCGAGGAACACAGATACGCAGTATTTT. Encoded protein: CASSYGSRNTDTQYF.

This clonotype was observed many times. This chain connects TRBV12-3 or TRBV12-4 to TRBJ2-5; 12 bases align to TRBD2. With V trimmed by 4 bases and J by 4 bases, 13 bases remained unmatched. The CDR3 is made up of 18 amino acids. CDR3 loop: CASSSSRLAGVAVETQYF. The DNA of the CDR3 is TGTGCCAGCAGTTCCTCACGACTAGCGGGAGTAGCGGTAGAGACCCAGTACTTC.

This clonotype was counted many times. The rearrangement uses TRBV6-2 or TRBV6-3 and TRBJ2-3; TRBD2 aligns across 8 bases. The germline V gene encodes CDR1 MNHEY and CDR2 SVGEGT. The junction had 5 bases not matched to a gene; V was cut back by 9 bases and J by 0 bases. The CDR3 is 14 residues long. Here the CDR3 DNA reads TGTGCCAGTTGCCGCGGGGGGAGCACAGATACGCAGTATTTT. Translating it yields CASCRGGSTDTQYF.

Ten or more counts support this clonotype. CDR3 amino acids: CASSLTVTRQETQYF. DNA for the CDR3: TGCGCCAGCAGCTTGACCGTCACCCGACAAGAGACCCAGTACTTC. The rearrangement joins TRBV5-1 to TRBJ2-5; D not certain. This CDR3 is 15 amino acids long. Trimming removed 1 base from V and 2 bases from J, with 12 bases in between. Germline values: CDR1 SGHRS, CDR2 YFSETQ. Drawing the rest from reference TRBV5-1 and TRBJ2-5, the complete variable domain is KAGVTQTPRYLIKTRGQQVTLSCSPISGHRSVSWYQQTPGQGLQFLFEYFSETQRNKGNFPGRFSGRQFSNSRSEMNVSTLELGDSALYLCASSLTVTRQETQYFGPGTRLLVL.

The CDR3 DNA reads TGCGCCAGCTCCATTGAGGGGCCCCCCGGGGAGCTGTTTTTT. As protein: CASSIEGPPGELFF. The J gene is TRBJ2-2, the V gene TRBV5-1; perhaps D is TRBD1 or TRBD2 (5 bases each). Trimming cost V 7 bases and J 6 bases, with 16 bases left between them. The germline CDR1 and CDR2 sequences are SGHRS and YFSETQ. The CDR3 runs to 14 residues.

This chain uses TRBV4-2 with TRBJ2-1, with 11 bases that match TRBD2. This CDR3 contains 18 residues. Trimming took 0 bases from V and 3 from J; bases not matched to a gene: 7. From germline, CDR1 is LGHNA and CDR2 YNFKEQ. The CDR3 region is CASSQEFGGLAGYNEQFF. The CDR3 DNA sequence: TGTGCCAGCAGCCAAGAATTCGGTGGACTAGCGGGCTACAATGAGCAGTTCTTC.

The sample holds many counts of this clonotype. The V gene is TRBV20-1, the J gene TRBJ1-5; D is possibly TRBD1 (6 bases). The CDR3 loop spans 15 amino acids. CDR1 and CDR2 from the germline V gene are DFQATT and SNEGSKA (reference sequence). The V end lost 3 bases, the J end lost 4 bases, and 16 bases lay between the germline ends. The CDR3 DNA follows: TGCAGTGCTAGCCGGACAGACCGTCTTAATCAGCCCCAGCATTTT. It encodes CSASRTDRLNQPQHF.

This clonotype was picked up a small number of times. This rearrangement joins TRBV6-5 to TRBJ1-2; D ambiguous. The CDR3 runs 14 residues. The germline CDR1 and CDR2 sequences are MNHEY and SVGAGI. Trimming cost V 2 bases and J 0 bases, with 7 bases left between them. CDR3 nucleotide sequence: TGTGCCAGCAGTTACGGAGGACCTAACTATGGCTACACCTTC. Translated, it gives CASSYGGPNYGYTF.

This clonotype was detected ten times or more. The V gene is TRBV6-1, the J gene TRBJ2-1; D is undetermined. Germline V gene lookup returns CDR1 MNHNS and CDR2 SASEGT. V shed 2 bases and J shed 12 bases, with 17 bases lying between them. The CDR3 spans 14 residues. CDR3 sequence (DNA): TGTGCCAGCAGTGAATCCGGTGCGCTAGTGGTGCAGTTCTTC. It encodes CASSESGALVVQFF.